Shown below are 21 T cell receptor beta chains from a single sample sequenced in a study of T cell responses to AZD1222 COVID-19 vaccine (dated by TCRdb to the early 2020s). Sample time point, as interpreted from the label and publication: baseline before first vaccination. Preparation of the library involved the immunoSEQ multiplex PCR assay. Held by TCRdb, this immuneACCESS table contains in-frame sequences only and omits some clones. Under half of the omission traces to an unresolved V gene where checked; the cause of the rest is unknown. This sample has some 130,000 clones in its table, and about four fifths of those were observed once. Clones ranked in the top ten supply approximately 4% of the sample. The sequencing here drew on peripheral blood, taken on day 0 of AZD1222 vaccination. Every receptor here comes from an adult in good health.

This clone was detected a few times. The genes are TRBV15 and TRBJ1-2, with 8 bases matching TRBD1. In germline, CDR1 is LNHNV, CDR2 YYDKDF (reference sequence). V lost 5 bases, J lost 6 bases, and 5 bases stayed unmatched. The CDR3 totals 13 residues. DNA for the CDR3: TGTGCCACCAGCCTAGACAGGGGACATGGCTACACCTTC. Protein product: CATSLDRGHGYTF. The entire variable domain, with the rest obtained from reference TRBV15 and TRBJ1-2, is as follows: DAMVIQNPRYQVTQFGKPVTLSCSQTLNHNVMYWYQQKSSQAPKLLFHYYDKDFNNEADTPDNFQSRRPNTSFCFLDIRSPGLGDTAMYLCATSLDRGHGYTFGSGTRLTVV.

This clone was detected once. V and J are TRBV3-1 (or the pseudogene TRBV3-2) and TRBJ2-5; D is unclear. Germline CDR1 and CDR2: LGHDT and YNNKEL (reference sequence). Deletions cut 4 bases from V and 0 bases from J, with 6 bases between. The CDR3 has 13 amino acids. The CDR3 nucleotides read TGTGCCAGCAGCCCGCCGGACCAAGAGACCCAGTACTTC. It specifies CASSPPDQETQYF.

V and J are TRBV5-1 and TRBJ1-2, with D unresolved. Germline assignment: CDR1 SGHRS and CDR2 YFSETQ. Trimming took 0 bases from V and 5 from J, leaving 14 bases between them. The CDR3 has 15 amino acids. The CDR3 nucleotides read TGCGCCAGCAGCTTGGGTACCTCCACCCTATATGGCTACACCTTC. Its protein is CASSLGTSTLYGYTF.

V and J are TRBV4-1 and TRBJ2-6; 7 positions match TRBD1. The CDR3 extends over 17 amino acids. Germline CDR1 reads MGHRA; CDR2 reads YSYEKL. The V segment lost 1 base and the J segment 2 bases; nucleotides outside the gene matches: 5. The chain's CDR3 is CASSQGVGGAGANVLTF. CDR3 coding DNA: TGCGCCAGCAGCCAAGGGGTAGGGGGCGCTGGGGCCAACGTCCTGACTTTC.

The chain links TRBV12-3 or TRBV12-4 to TRBJ2-3, with D perhaps matching TRBD2 (6 bases). V lost 7 bases, J lost 6 bases, and 11 bases lay in between. CDR3 length: 12 amino acids. This CDR3 reads CASKVGGDTQYF. The CDR3 DNA reads as TGTGCCAGCAAGGTTGGAGGGGATACGCAGTATTTT.

The chain uses TRBV9 and TRBJ2-7, with 10 nucleotides matching TRBD1. The germline V gene encodes CDR1 SGDLS and CDR2 YYNGEE. The CDR3 runs 15 residues. The V gene end was trimmed by 4 bases and the J gene end by 3 bases; junction bases not matched to a gene: 7. CDR3 sequence reads: CASSLTDRGDYEQYF. CDR3 in DNA: TGTGCCAGCAGCCTTACGGACAGGGGGGACTACGAGCAGTACTTC.

The chain uses TRBV9 and TRBJ1-2; tentatively, D is TRBD1 (6 bases). The germline CDR1 and CDR2 sequences are SGDLS and YYNGEE. This CDR3 region has 15 residues. Trimming cost V 4 bases and J 1 base, with 14 bases left between them. The CDR3 nucleotides read TGTGCCAGCAGCTCCGGACAGACCAGTAACTATGGCTACACCTTC. This encodes CASSSGQTSNYGYTF. The whole variable domain, filled in from reference TRBV9 and TRBJ1-2, reads DSGVTQTPKHLITATGQRVTLRCSPRSGDLSVYWYQQSLDQGLQFLIQYYNGEERAKGNILERFSAQQFPDLHSELNLSSLELGDSALYFCASSSGQTSNYGYTFGSGTRLTVV.

The chain links TRBV10-3 to TRBJ1-2; a weak D match, TRBD1 (5 bases). Deletions cut 2 bases from V and 3 bases from J, with 7 bases between. CDR1 ENHRY and CDR2 SYGVKD come from the germline V gene. This CDR3 is 13 amino acids long. The CDR3 is CAISERDYYGYTF. Here the CDR3 DNA reads TGTGCCATCAGTGAGAGGGACTACTATGGCTACACCTTC.

The V gene is TRBV11-2, the J gene TRBJ2-1, with 10 bases aligning to TRBD2. V gave up 5 bases and J gave up 7 bases; unmatched junction bases: 11. Per the germline V gene, CDR1 is SGHAT and CDR2 is FQNNGV. The CDR3 is made up of 16 amino acids. The CDR3 is CASSLRTSGLLNEQFF. In DNA, the CDR3 is TGTGCCAGCAGCCTCCGGACTAGCGGACTTCTGAATGAGCAGTTCTTC.

This clone was seen at least ten times. V is TRBV7-9 and J is TRBJ1-2; tentative D call: TRBD1 (6 bases). Trimming left V 6 bases short and J 2 bases short, with 13 bases between. This CDR3 comprises 14 residues. CDR1 SEHNR and CDR2 FQNEAQ come from the germline V gene (reference sequence). CDR3 nucleotides: TGTGCCAGCAGATTGACAGGAGACAACTATGGCTACACCTTC. Amino acids: CASRLTGDNYGYTF.

This clone was recorded only once. The chain links TRBV11-2 to TRBJ2-1, with 10 bases lining up with TRBD1. The ends lost 6 bases at V and 9 bases at J; junction bases unmatched: 11. Looked up from germline, CDR1 is SGHAT and CDR2 is FQNNGV. The CDR3 is 15 residues long. In nucleotides, the CDR3 is TGTGCCAGCAGACCGGGGGGACAGGGGCGGGGTGAGCAGTTCTTC. Amino acid sequence: CASRPGGQGRGEQFF.

DNA for the CDR3: TGTGCCACCAGTGATTCCGCCTTGGGACCTGGCACAGATACGCAGTATTTT. Encoded protein: CATSDSALGPGTDTQYF. The chain recombines TRBV24-1 with TRBJ2-3, with D perhaps given as TRBD1 or TRBD2 (5 bases each). From germline, CDR1 is KGHDR and CDR2 SFDVKD. Trimming pared 2 bases from V and 1 base from J, leaving 15 bases between. The CDR3 covers 17 residues.

This chain uses TRBV19 with TRBJ1-1, with 11 bases matching TRBD1. CDR1 is LNHDA and CDR2 is SQIVND in the germline V gene (reference sequence). V was pared by 5 bases and J by 4 bases, with 12 bases of the junction left unmatched. This CDR3 comprises 17 residues. The CDR3 coding sequence is TGTGCCAGTAGTCTTAGGACAGGGGGCGCTTTCCGCACTGAAGCTTTCTTT. Protein: CASSLRTGGAFRTEAFF.

The chain has TRBV6-6 and TRBJ2-7; D might be TRBD1 or TRBD2, each matching 7 bases. CDR1 MNHNY and CDR2 SVGAGI come from the germline V gene (reference sequence). The ends were cut back, 5 bases at V and 3 bases at J, with 26 bases in the middle. This CDR3 region has 18 residues. The CDR3 bases are TGTGCCAGCAGTCGAAGACAGGGACTACGAACCTTGAACTACGAGCAGTACTTC. Its translation is CASSRRQGLRTLNYEQYF.

The chain carries TRBV18 and TRBJ1-2, with D possibly being TRBD1 (6 bases). Germline CDR1 and CDR2: KGHSH and LQKENI. The CDR3 totals 19 residues. V gave up 3 bases and J gave up 4 bases, with 27 bases separating them. The CDR3 DNA follows: TGTGCCAGCTCACCCACCTTTGCGGCAGGGGATGTCTCCGTCTATGGCTACACCTTC. It codes for CASSPTFAAGDVSVYGYTF. The full variable domain, completed using reference TRBV18 and TRBJ1-2, is NAGVMQNPRHLVRRRGQEARLRCSPMKGHSHVYWYRQLPEEGLKFMVYLQKENIIDESGMPKERFSAEFPKEGPSILRIQQVVRGDSAAYFCASSPTFAAGDVSVYGYTFGSGTRLTVV.

The chain employs TRBV7-2 and TRBJ2-7, with TRBD1 matching over 9 bases. V shed 5 bases and J 2 bases; nucleotides not matched to a gene: 4. The CDR3 spans 14 residues. CDR1 SGHTA and CDR2 FQGNSA come from the germline V gene. The CDR3 spells CASSPRQGAYEQYF. The CDR3 DNA sequence: TGTGCCAGCAGCCCACGACAGGGGGCCTACGAGCAGTACTTC. Drawing the rest from reference TRBV7-2 and TRBJ2-7, the complete variable domain is GAGVSQSPSNKVTEKGKDVELRCDPISGHTALYWYRQSLGQGLEFLIYFQGNSAPDKSGLPSDRFSAERTGGSVSTLTIQRTQQEDSAVYLCASSPRQGAYEQYFGPGTRLTVT.

This sequence joins TRBV3-1 (or the pseudogene TRBV3-2) and TRBJ1-2; no clear D gene. The CDR3 has 18 residues. The ends were cut back, 4 bases at V and 0 bases at J, with 21 bases in the middle. The V gene's germline CDR1 is LGHDT and CDR2 YNNKEL (reference sequence). The CDR3, as DNA: TGTGCCAGCAGCCCCTACTCGGTGAGGGTCCTTACTAACTATGGCTACACCTTC. Translation: CASSPYSVRVLTNYGYTF.

V and J are TRBV28 and TRBJ1-6, with D hard to call. V lost 2 bases and J 2 bases, leaving 10 bases between the germline ends. This CDR3 spans 16 amino acids. CDR1 and CDR2 (germline): MDHEN, SYDVKM. The CDR3 sequence is CASSLGAGTYNSPLHF. The DNA for the CDR3 is TGTGCCAGCAGTTTAGGTGCGGGAACCTATAATTCACCCCTCCACTTT.

This clone came up once. The chain links TRBV29-1 to TRBJ2-3, with unresolved D. The CDR3 covers 13 residues. Looked up from germline, CDR1 is SQVTM and CDR2 is ANQGSEA. V shed 0 bases and J shed 2 bases, with 6 bases lying between them. DNA of the CDR3: TGCAGCGTTGAAGATACTACCACAGATACGCAGTATTTT. Amino acid sequence: CSVEDTTTDTQYF.

J is TRBJ2-7 and V is TRBV5-4; TRBD2 is a possible D gene (5 bases). The V and J ends lost 4 bases and 7 bases respectively, with 9 bases between them. The V gene's germline CDR1 is SGHNT and CDR2 YYREEE (reference sequence). The length of the CDR3 is 11 residues. The DNA for the CDR3 is TGTGCCAGCAGCATTGGGGAGGAGCAGTACTTC. It is translated as CASSIGEEQYF.

In DNA form, the CDR3 reads TGCGCCAGCAGCCAAGACAGCTCCTATAATTCACCCCTCCACTTT. This sequence encodes CASSQDSSYNSPLHF. The chain recombines TRBV4-1 with TRBJ1-6; no definite D call. V dropped 0 bases and J dropped 0 bases, with 3 bases sitting between them. The CDR3 has 15 amino acids. CDR1 and CDR2 (germline): MGHRA, YSYEKL.